This T cell receptor (beta chain) was sequenced during a study of shared clonotypes between healthy human individuals. Notes on this clone: What it binds is unknown.

Trimming at V came to 5 bases and at J to 8 bases, leaving 21 bases not matched to a gene. Germline assignment: CDR1 SGHTA and CDR2 FQGTGA. The CDR3 length is 18 residues. Donors included only healthy HIV-negative adults lacking recent acute infections or vaccinations. The unsorted samples took some 90 million PBMCs to get genomic DNA. General observations from the study: A small donor pool kept down the genetic and exposure-history diversity that was represented.

Investigators spread the genomic DNA of each subset evenly over several immunoSEQ plates. The method was immunoSEQ multiplex PCR; TCRdb's version includes in-frame clones alone and lacks a portion of them. The sample shows about 500,000 clones, 75% to 80% of them seen only once. Sequenced sample: PBMCs. V is TRBV7-3 and J is TRBJ1-2, with 9 nucleotides matching TRBD1. This sequence was found in a woman in her thirties or forties in good health. Some clones in this sample may be carry-over from other donors' samples. The DNA of the CDR3 is TGTGCCAGCAGCAACACCGGGACAGGGACCCGGATCCCGCACGGCTACACCTTC. Translation: CASSNTGTGTRIPHGYTF.